What follows are 31 T cell receptor beta chains derived from one specimen sequenced in a study of T cell responses to AZD1222 COVID-19 vaccine. Only in-frame clones appear in the TCRdb table, and some are missing; sequencing was by immunoSEQ multiplex PCR. The data hold 52,000 or so clones, with approximately 84% observed a single time. The source was peripheral blood, collected on day 0 of AZD1222 vaccination. These receptors were obtained from an adult in good health.

The chain joins TRBV6-5 to TRBJ2-5; TRBD1 matches at 7 bases. The CDR3 is 14 residues long. Germline V gene lookup returns CDR1 MNHEY and CDR2 SVGAGI. Trimming took 6 bases from V and 4 from J; bases not matched to a gene: 8. In DNA form, the CDR3 reads TGTGCCAGCAGGCCGGACAGGTGGGGAGAGACCCAGTACTTC. This translates into CASRPDRWGETQYF.

The V call is TRBV4-1, the J call TRBJ2-7; D possibly uses TRBD1 or TRBD2 (6 bases each). The CDR3 has 16 amino acids. Germline assignment: CDR1 MGHRA and CDR2 YSYEKL. Trimming took 3 bases from V and 3 from J, leaving 18 bases between them. CDR3 protein: CASSQPTRGTIYEQYF. The CDR3 DNA is TGCGCCAGCAGCCAGCCGACCCGGGGGACAATCTACGAGCAGTACTTC.

The chain carries TRBV24-1 and TRBJ2-5; D gene ambiguous. V shed 4 bases and J shed 4 bases, with 3 bases lying between them. The CDR3 contains 11 residues. Germline loops: CDR1 KGHDR, CDR2 SFDVKD. The CDR3 DNA reads TGTGCCACCAGTGACCGAGAGACCCAGTACTTC. Translating gives CATSDRETQYF.

This sequence joins TRBV5-4 and TRBJ1-6; TRBD1 matches 9 bases. Trimming at V came to 3 bases and at J to 9 bases, leaving 4 bases not matched to a gene. Germline CDR1 and CDR2: SGHNT and YYREEE (reference sequence). The CDR3 is made up of 14 amino acids. The CDR3 here is CASSSDRGGSPLHF. The CDR3 DNA is TGTGCCAGCAGCTCCGACAGGGGGGGTTCACCCCTCCACTTT.

The chain is built from TRBV6-5 and TRBJ1-2; unclear D gene. V was pared by 2 bases and J by 2 bases, with 6 bases between. Germline lookup yields CDR1 MNHEY and CDR2 SVGAGI. The CDR3 runs 13 residues. CDR3 coding DNA: TGTGCCAGCAGTTACGTTGGGAACTATGGCTACACCTTC. Amino acid sequence: CASSYVGNYGYTF.

The chain employs TRBV9 and TRBJ2-5, with TRBD1 as a possible D gene (6 bases). Trimming cost V 0 bases and J 0 bases, with 9 bases left between them. From germline, CDR1 is SGDLS and CDR2 YYNGEE. CDR3 length equals 15 residues. For the CDR3, the DNA is TGTGCCAGCAGCGTAGGGACAGCGTACCAAGAGACCCAGTACTTC. It codes for CASSVGTAYQETQYF.

V and J are TRBV5-1 and TRBJ1-3; D unresolved. This CDR3 is built from 15 residues. Per germline, CDR1 SGHRS and CDR2 YFSETQ. Deletions cut 2 bases from V and 0 bases from J, with 9 bases between. For the CDR3, the DNA is TGCGCCAGCAGCTTTGGGGATTCCTCTGGAAACACCATATATTTT. Amino acids: CASSFGDSSGNTIYF.

The rearrangement joins TRBV11-2 to TRBJ2-7, with D unresolved. Germline assignment: CDR1 SGHAT and CDR2 FQNNGV. The CDR3 length is 14 residues. V lost 0 bases and J 2 bases, leaving 8 bases between the germline ends. The CDR3 is CASSLDPRAYEQYF. CDR3 DNA: TGTGCCAGCAGCTTAGACCCCCGTGCCTACGAGCAGTACTTC.

The rearrangement joins TRBV6-5 to TRBJ2-1; 8 bases line up with TRBD1. The CDR3 sequence is 15 residues long. Germline lookup yields CDR1 MNHEY and CDR2 SVGAGI. J was trimmed by 3 bases and V by 5 bases; bases with no gene match: 6. In nucleotides, the CDR3 is TGTGCCAGCAGTCCCCGACAGGGGAACTACAATGAGCAGTTCTTC. Translation: CASSPRQGNYNEQFF.

The chain joins TRBV28 to TRBJ2-2; D unclear. The CDR3 totals 17 residues. From germline, CDR1 is MDHEN and CDR2 SYDVKM. The germline V and J ends were trimmed by 5 bases and 6 bases, with 22 bases remaining between them. CDR3 residues: CASSPVGSLDIAGELFF. The CDR3 region has the DNA TGTGCCAGCAGTCCCGTCGGGTCCCTTGATATCGCCGGGGAGCTGTTTTTT.

The CDR3 sequence: CASSQGQDYEQYF. In DNA, the CDR3 is TGTGCCAGCAGCCAGGGACAAGACTACGAGCAGTACTTC. This rearrangement joins TRBV7-6 to TRBJ2-7; possible D gene TRBD1, 6 bases. The CDR3 totals 13 residues. The germline gives CDR1 SGHVS, CDR2 FNYEAQ. V shed 5 bases and J shed 3 bases, with 11 bases lying between them.

V gene TRBV18 combines with J gene TRBJ2-7; D possibly corresponds to TRBD2 (5 bases). CDR1 KGHSH and CDR2 LQKENI come from the germline V gene. V was pared by 3 bases and J by 2 bases, with 11 bases between. The length of the CDR3 is 14 residues. This CDR3 reads CASSPNRRAYEQYF. In DNA, the CDR3 is TGTGCCAGCTCACCGAATAGGCGGGCCTACGAGCAGTACTTC.

The V gene is TRBV29-1, the J gene TRBJ2-5; D is perhaps TRBD1 or TRBD2 (6 bases each). Deletions cut 4 bases from V and 3 bases from J, with 12 bases between. The germline V gene has CDR1 SQVTM and CDR2 ANQGSEA. This CDR3 region has 13 residues. CDR3 protein: CSVGRDTKETQYF. CDR3 nucleotides: TGCAGCGTTGGGCGGGACACAAAAGAGACCCAGTACTTC. The whole variable domain, remainder taken from reference TRBV29-1 and TRBJ2-5, is SAVISQKPSRDICQRGTSLTIQCQVDSQVTMMFWYRQQPGQSLTLIATANQGSEATYESGFVIDKFPISRPNLTFSTLTVSNMSPEDSSIYLCSVGRDTKETQYFGPGTRLLVL.

The chain couples TRBV7-2 to TRBJ1-6; D gene uncertain. CDR1 and CDR2 from the germline V gene are SGHTA and FQGNSA. CDR3 length: 13 amino acids. Trimming stripped 5 bases from V and 10 bases from J, with 12 bases between. The CDR3 DNA is TGTGCCAGCAGCCAAGCTTGGGAATCACCCCTCCACTTT. Its protein is CASSQAWESPLHF.

This clone was recorded only once. The chain carries TRBV4-1 and TRBJ2-1; 11 bases match TRBD2. The CDR3 is made up of 18 amino acids. The germline gives CDR1 MGHRA, CDR2 YSYEKL. Trimming took 3 bases from V and 0 from J; bases not matched to a gene: 7. As DNA, the CDR3 is TGCGCCAGCAGCCAGCAACCGGGACTAGCGGACTCCTACAATGAGCAGTTCTTC. This sequence encodes CASSQQPGLADSYNEQFF.

The chain links TRBV7-3 to TRBJ1-1; 7 bases are a match to TRBD1. V lost 6 bases, J lost 1 base, and 8 bases stayed unmatched. The germline V gene encodes CDR1 SGHTA and CDR2 FQGTGA. This CDR3 contains 15 residues. The DNA for the CDR3 is TGTGCCAGCAGTCCATCGACAGGGCGGAACACTGAAGCTTTCTTT. This encodes CASSPSTGRNTEAFF.

The chain is built from TRBV6-5 and TRBJ1-2; 7 bases align to TRBD1. The V segment lost 2 bases and the J segment 7 bases; nucleotides outside the gene matches: 4. The CDR3 is 13 amino acids. Per germline, CDR1 MNHEY and CDR2 SVGAGI. The CDR3 region has the DNA TGTGCCAGCAGTTACGAGGGGGCGGTTGGCTACACCTTC. It yields the protein CASSYEGAVGYTF.

This rearrangement joins TRBV28 to TRBJ1-6; maybe TRBD1 (6 bases). The CDR3 is 15 amino acids. The V and J ends lost 7 bases and 10 bases respectively, with 20 bases between them. Germline loops: CDR1 MDHEN, CDR2 SYDVKM. Written as DNA, the CDR3 is TGTGCCAGCACCCGGGACAACGCAAGGGGGTCACCCCTCCACTTT. Its protein product is CASTRDNARGSPLHF.

V and J are TRBV27 and TRBJ2-7; either TRBD1 or TRBD2 may supply D (7 bases each). CDR1 is MNHEY and CDR2 is SMNVEV in the germline V gene (reference sequence). The length of the CDR3 is 13 residues. The V and J ends lost 3 bases and 7 bases respectively, with 13 bases between them. CDR3 in DNA: TGTGCCAGCAGTTTTGACAGGGAGGGGGAGCAGTACTTC. Amino acid sequence: CASSFDREGEQYF.

The V call is TRBV14, the J call TRBJ2-2, with D tentatively TRBD1 (6 bases). From germline, CDR1 is SGHDN and CDR2 FVKESK. The CDR3 is 21 residues long. Deletions cut 1 base from V and 3 bases from J, with 27 bases between. The CDR3 loop reads CASSQVILRGTRIMYTGELFF. CDR3 in DNA: TGTGCCAGCAGCCAAGTTATTTTAAGAGGGACACGGATAATGTACACCGGGGAGCTGTTTTTT.

The chain joins TRBV7-9 to TRBJ2-1; 16 bases are shared with TRBD2. There are 17 residues in the CDR3. Per germline, CDR1 SEHNR and CDR2 FQNEAQ (reference sequence). With V trimmed by 5 bases and J by 12 bases, 13 bases remained unmatched. The CDR3 DNA sequence: TGTGCCAGCAGCGCGCAGGGACTAGCGGGAGGGGGGCATGGGCAGTTCTTC. This translates into CASSAQGLAGGGHGQFF.

The chain couples TRBV9 to TRBJ1-5, with D hard to call. Looked up from germline, CDR1 is SGDLS and CDR2 is YYNGEE. The CDR3 is 17 residues long. V lost 4 bases to trimming and J lost 0 bases, with 17 bases between them. DNA for the CDR3: TGTGCCAGCAGCCCCCCCGGCAGTTGGGATAGCAATCAGCCCCAGCATTTT. Translating gives CASSPPGSWDSNQPQHF.

The CDR3 nucleotides are TGTGCCAGCAGCTCCACTAGCGGGAGTGGGCAAGAGACCCAGTACTTC. Its protein is CASSSTSGSGQETQYF. The chain carries TRBV11-3 and TRBJ2-5, with TRBD2 matching over 11 bases. The CDR3 is made up of 16 amino acids. The V gene end was trimmed by 4 bases and the J gene end by 2 bases; junction bases not matched to a gene: 6. In germline, CDR1 is SGHNT, CDR2 YENEEA.

J is TRBJ1-3 and V is TRBV7-3; D gene unclear. Looked up from germline, CDR1 is SGHTA and CDR2 is FQGTGA. CDR3 length equals 13 residues. V was cut by 2 bases and J by 4 bases, with 6 bases left in between. CDR3 DNA sequence: TGTGCCAGCAGCTTATCGGGGGGAAACACCATATATTTT. Its protein is CASSLSGGNTIYF.

In DNA form, the CDR3 reads TGTGCCAGCAGTTGGGGGGCGGGGATCTCTGGAAACACCATATATTTT. Amino acids: CASSWGAGISGNTIYF. This rearrangement joins TRBV28 to TRBJ1-3, with D perhaps TRBD1 (6 bases). Germline CDR1 and CDR2: MDHEN and SYDVKM. The CDR3 consists of 16 residues. The V end was cut by 4 bases, the J end by 0 bases, with 13 bases between.

This clone came up a few times. The chain uses TRBV29-1 and TRBJ2-1; the match to TRBD2 covers 11 bases. J was trimmed by 3 bases and V by 4 bases; bases with no gene match: 2. Germline loops: CDR1 SQVTM, CDR2 ANQGSEA. The CDR3 consists of 14 residues. The CDR3 DNA reads TGCAGCGTTGGGACTAGCGGGTACTACAATGAGCAGTTCTTC. Protein sequence: CSVGTSGYYNEQFF.

V is TRBV10-3 and J is TRBJ2-7; TRBD2 agrees at 11 bases. The CDR3 runs 14 residues. The ends lost 5 bases at V and 5 bases at J; junction bases unmatched: 5. Per germline, CDR1 ENHRY and CDR2 SYGVKD. This CDR3 reads CAISQTSGKHEQYF. The DNA for the CDR3 is TGTGCCATCAGTCAGACTAGCGGGAAACACGAGCAGTACTTC.

The chain joins TRBV5-1 to TRBJ2-7; 10 bases fit TRBD2. J was trimmed by 5 bases and V by 1 base; bases with no gene match: 9. CDR3 length: 16 amino acids. Looked up from germline, CDR1 is SGHRS and CDR2 is YFSETQ. The CDR3 nucleotides read TGCGCCAGCAGCTTGCGAAAGCGGGAGGGCCCCAACGAGCAGTACTTC. As protein: CASSLRKREGPNEQYF.

The chain employs TRBV29-1 and TRBJ2-1; tentative D call: TRBD1 (6 bases). The length of the CDR3 is 14 residues. Germline CDR1 reads SQVTM; CDR2 reads ANQGSEA. V gave up 4 bases and J gave up 5 bases, with 15 bases separating them. CDR3 nucleotide sequence: TGCAGCGTTGGGACAGAGGTGCGTGACAATGAGCAGTTCTTC. This gives the protein CSVGTEVRDNEQFF.

This sequence joins TRBV7-2 and TRBJ2-1; D is undetermined. V lost 0 bases, J lost 0 bases, and 6 bases lay in between. This CDR3 spans 15 amino acids. Germline V gene sequence: CDR1 SGHTA, CDR2 FQGNSA. The CDR3 loop is CASSLAAPSYNEQFF. CDR3 coding DNA: TGTGCCAGCAGCTTAGCGGCACCCTCCTACAATGAGCAGTTCTTC.

The V gene is TRBV18, the J gene TRBJ2-5, with D unresolved. The CDR3 covers 14 residues. Trimming cost V 6 bases and J 6 bases, with 17 bases left between them. Germline-derived CDR1 and CDR2 are KGHSH and LQKENI. CDR3 sequence reads: CASSKTGVQKTQYF. CDR3 in DNA: TGTGCCAGCTCCAAAACCGGCGTCCAGAAGACCCAGTACTTC.